This TCR beta chain came from a study of T cells in severe cutaneous drug reactions. The iRepertoire multiplex PCR system with TCR subtype-specific primers built both bulk and single-cell libraries. Each sample contributed roughly 100-500 ng of RNA for bulk libraries. TCRdb re-called the multiplex PCR reads, yielding one record per CDR3 amino acid sequence without DNA. The sample table includes more than 20,000 distinct CDR3 sequences. Germline CDR1 reads PRHDT; CDR2 reads FYEKMQ (reference sequence). The CDR3 is made up of 13 amino acids. The donors had carbamazepine-induced Stevens-Johnson syndrome or toxic epidermal necrolysis.

This rearrangement joins TRBV13 to TRBJ1-1. The sequenced sample consisted of PBMCs. The clonotype comes from a human donor with toxic epidermal necrolysis, a severe cutaneous drug reaction. The CDR3 reads CASSLGVPTEAFF.